One sample yielded the 30 T cell receptor beta chains listed below, sequenced in a study of CD8+CD57+ T cells in acquired aplastic anemia. The authors sequenced patients whose flow cytometry had shown CD8+CD57+ cell expansion. Genomic DNA was employed as the template in profiling TCR beta VDJ and CDR3. TCRdb analysed the reads with MiXCR anew, one entry per CDR3 protein. The data show about 160,000 distinct CDR3 sequences, more than 45% seen once. The sequenced material came from sorted CD4+, CD8+, or CD8+CD57+ T cells (not recorded which) from PBMCs. The receptors were sampled from a human donor with aplastic anemia.

This clonotype has just a few counts. The chain couples TRBV2 to TRBJ2-5, with 8 bases matching TRBD1. V shed 6 bases, J shed 5 bases, and the junction held 11 bases outside the gene matches. The CDR3 covers 15 residues. Germline CDR1 is SNHLY and CDR2 is FYNNEI. The DNA for the CDR3 is TGTGCCAGCAGCGGAGGACAGGGAGTTGGCGAGACCCAGTACTTC. Translating gives CASSGGQGVGETQYF.

The chain recombines TRBV24-1 with TRBJ2-1; possibly TRBD1 or TRBD2 for D (6 bases each). In germline, CDR1 is KGHDR, CDR2 SFDVKD. V was cut by 9 bases and J by 3 bases, with 8 bases left in between. The CDR3 loop spans 12 amino acids. CDR3 bases: TGTGCCACCGAGGGGGGCTACAATGAGCAGTTCTTC. The encoded protein is CATEGGYNEQFF.

V gene TRBV20-1 combines with J gene TRBJ2-7, with TRBD2 identical over 9 bases. Germline trimming cut 0 bases from V and 6 bases from J; bases unmatched to any gene: 15. CDR3 length: 17 residues. Germline V lookup: CDR1 DFQATT, CDR2 SNEGSKA (reference sequence). In DNA form, the CDR3 reads TGCAGTGCTAGAGATCTCGAGAATAGCGGGAGCCCTCTCGAGCAGTACTTC. Amino acids: CSARDLENSGSPLEQYF.

A note on this clonotype: This may stem from a read error, because a much larger clone lies one nucleotide away. The chain combines TRBV5-1 with TRBJ1-3, with D maybe TRBD1 (6 bases). The germline V gene has CDR1 SGHRS and CDR2 YFSETQ. CDR3 length: 16 amino acids. The CDR3 region has the DNA TGCGCCAGCAGCTTGACAGGGACAACCTCTGGAAACACCACATATTTT. Its translation is CASSLTGTTSGNTTYF. The whole variable domain, filled in from reference TRBV5-1 and TRBJ1-3, reads KAGVTQTPRYLIKTRGQQVTLSCSPISGHRSVSWYQQTPGQGLQFLFEYFSETQRNKGNFPGRFSGRQFSNSRSEMNVSTLELGDSALYLCASSLTGTTSGNTTYFGEGSWLTVV.

The chain has TRBV7-2 and TRBJ2-3; no clear D. This CDR3 comprises 14 residues. Trimming removed 7 bases at V and 6 bases at J, with 17 bases between. The V gene's germline CDR1 is SGHTA and CDR2 FQGNSA. The CDR3 DNA reads TGTGCCAGCAAGGCCGCAAGAGTTGCGGATACGCAGTATTTT. Translated, it gives CASKAARVADTQYF. The complete variable domain, with remaining parts taken from reference TRBV7-2 and TRBJ2-3, reads GAGVSQSPSNKVTEKGKDVELRCDPISGHTALYWYRQSLGQGLEFLIYFQGNSAPDKSGLPSDRFSAERTGGSVSTLTIQRTQQEDSAVYLCASKAARVADTQYFGPGTRLTVL.

The chain couples TRBV20-1 to TRBJ2-1; no clear D. CDR1 is DFQATT, CDR2 SNEGSKA, per germline (reference sequence). V was trimmed by 3 bases and J by 10 bases, leaving 10 bases between them. CDR3 size: 11 residues. The CDR3 region has the DNA TGCAGTGCTAGCACCAGGAGAGAGCAGTTCTTC. This sequence encodes CSASTRREQFF.

A single count supports this clonotype. V gene TRBV7-2 combines with J gene TRBJ2-7, with D hard to call. The V and J ends lost 5 bases and 4 bases respectively, with 12 bases between them. Germline V gene data show CDR1 as SGHTA and CDR2 as FQGNSA. The CDR3 consists of 13 residues. The CDR3 bases are TGTGCCAGCAGCGTATCCCCGCGTTACGAGCAGTACTTC. It codes for CASSVSPRYEQYF.

Note on this clonotype: Being one base from a much bigger clone, this may be a read error. This chain connects TRBV12-3 or TRBV12-4 to TRBJ1-4; 10 positions agree with TRBD1. This CDR3 spans 14 amino acids. J lost 7 bases, V lost 5 bases, and 4 bases had no gene match. CDR3 residues: CASSLRDRGEKLFF. The CDR3 DNA reads TGTGCCAGCAGTCTCCGGGACAGGGGTGAAAAACTGTTTTTT.

This clonotype was counted ten times or more. The chain carries TRBV11-2 and TRBJ2-3; 14 nucleotides align to TRBD2. Unmatched junction bases numbered 5, after V lost 1 base and J lost 2 bases. Germline V gene sequence: CDR1 SGHAT, CDR2 FQNNGV. The CDR3 has 18 residues. For the CDR3, the DNA is TGTGCCAGCAGCTTAGGGGGACTAGCGGGAGCGTTCACAGATACGCAGTATTTT. As protein: CASSLGGLAGAFTDTQYF. Combining the CDR3 with reference TRBV11-2 and TRBJ2-3 gives the whole variable domain EAGVAQSPRYKIIEKRQSVAFWCNPISGHATLYWYQQILGQGPKLLIQFQNNGVVDDSQLPKDRFSAERLKGVDSTLKIQPAKLEDSAVYLCASSLGGLAGAFTDTQYFGPGTRLTVL.

This clonotype was detected a few times. A much larger clone sits a single nucleotide away, making a read error possible. This sequence joins TRBV5-8 and TRBJ1-1; D gene unclear. Germline V gene lookup returns CDR1 SGHTS and CDR2 YDEGEE. The CDR3 has 11 residues. The CDR3: CASGLLTLTFF. DNA of the CDR3: TGTGCCAGCGGCTTGTTGACACTTACCTTCTTT.

Worth noting for this clonotype: A much larger clone is a single base away; this may be a read error. V is TRBV6-1 and J is TRBJ1-6; 7 nucleotides agree with TRBD1. CDR3 size: 14 residues. The trim removed 3 bases at V and 10 bases at J, leaving 6 bases unmatched. Germline V gene data show CDR1 as MNHNS and CDR2 as SASEGT. The CDR3 sequence: CASSETGRKSPLHF. The CDR3 nucleotides are TGTGCCAGCAGTGAGACAGGGAGAAAGTCACCCCTCCACTTT.

This clonotype came up many times. The chain recombines TRBV12-3 or TRBV12-4 with TRBJ1-1, with 9 nucleotides matching TRBD1. The CDR3 is 14 residues long. The junction had 8 bases not matched to a gene; V was cut back by 7 bases and J by 5 bases. The CDR3 DNA reads as TGTGCCAGCATTCGGGACAGGGCCGGGACTGAAGCTTTCTTT. As protein: CASIRDRAGTEAFF.

This clonotype was detected many times. J is TRBJ1-1 and V is TRBV19; tentative D call: TRBD1 (5 bases). Germline CDR1 and CDR2: LNHDA and SQIVND (reference sequence). The CDR3 loop spans 14 amino acids. Trimming removed 7 bases at V and 0 bases at J, with 12 bases between. DNA for the CDR3: TGTGCCAGTACGGGGGGGTTCGTGAACACTGAAGCTTTCTTT. Translating it yields CASTGGFVNTEAFF.

The gene calls are TRBV10-3 and TRBJ1-5; D may be TRBD1 (5 bases). CDR3 length equals 14 residues. V was clipped by 4 bases and J by 5 bases, with 12 bases between them. Per the germline V gene, CDR1 is ENHRY and CDR2 is SYGVKD. CDR3 region: CAISAGTEDQPQHF. CDR3 bases: TGTGCCATCAGTGCGGGGACCGAGGATCAGCCCCAGCATTTT.

The genes are TRBV7-9 and TRBJ1-2; 9 bases fit TRBD1. V lost 5 bases to trimming and J lost 8 bases; unmatched junction nucleotides: 12. Germline lookup yields CDR1 SEHNR and CDR2 FQNEAQ (reference sequence). This CDR3 has 15 amino acids. This CDR3 reads CASSPIRDRERGYTF. The CDR3, as DNA: TGTGCCAGCAGCCCTATCCGGGACAGGGAACGGGGCTACACCTTC.

A single count supports this clonotype. CDR3 residues: CASSLAGQAPLGYTF. The CDR3 DNA follows: TGTGCCAGCAGCTTAGCGGGACAGGCGCCGCTTGGCTACACCTTC. The chain recombines TRBV5-6 with TRBJ1-2, with TRBD1 identical over 8 bases. The CDR3 has 15 residues. In germline, CDR1 is SGHDT, CDR2 YYEEEE. V shed 2 bases and J 7 bases; nucleotides not matched to a gene: 10.

This sequence joins TRBV5-1 and TRBJ2-5, with TRBD2 identical over 9 bases. This CDR3 region has 15 residues. The J segment lost 1 base and the V segment lost 4 bases, leaving 5 bases of the junction unmatched. Germline V CDR1 and CDR2: SGHRS, YFSETQ. CDR3 sequence: CASSRLAVLQETQYF. As DNA, the CDR3 is TGCGCCAGCAGCCGACTAGCGGTACTCCAAGAGACCCAGTACTTC.

V gene TRBV10-2 combines with J gene TRBJ2-2; 9 bases match TRBD1. Germline CDR1 reads WSHSY; CDR2 reads SAAADI. V dropped 4 bases and J dropped 7; count of bases not matched to a gene: 1. The CDR3 runs to 13 residues. The CDR3 DNA sequence: TGCGCCAGCAGTGGGACAGGGGACGGGGAGCTGTTTTTT. Its protein is CASSGTGDGELFF.

This clonotype was seen ten or more times. This chain links TRBV5-1 with TRBJ2-5; 9 nucleotides align to TRBD2. V lost 0 bases to trimming and J lost 2 bases; unmatched junction nucleotides: 8. The germline gives CDR1 SGHRS, CDR2 YFSETQ. The CDR3 totals 17 residues. The CDR3 here is CASSLEASGMRQETQYF. CDR3 sequence (DNA): TGCGCCAGCAGCTTGGAGGCTAGCGGGATGCGACAAGAGACCCAGTACTTC.

This sequence joins TRBV19 and TRBJ1-5, with TRBD1 matching 9 bases. This CDR3 has 14 residues. Germline CDR1 is LNHDA and CDR2 is SQIVND (reference sequence). The V gene end was trimmed by 5 bases and the J gene end by 7 bases; junction bases not matched to a gene: 6. CDR3 in amino acids: CASSGQGIVQPQHF. The CDR3 coding sequence is TGTGCCAGTAGTGGACAGGGGATCGTCCAGCCCCAGCATTTT.

The V and J genes are TRBV11-2 and TRBJ2-3; 16 bases are a match to TRBD2. The germline V gene has CDR1 SGHAT and CDR2 FQNNGV. J lost 5 bases, V lost 3 bases, and 8 bases had no gene match. The CDR3 has 18 amino acids. CDR3: CASSLGPGLAGGEDTQYF. The CDR3 nucleotides are TGTGCCAGCAGCTTGGGACCGGGACTAGCGGGGGGGGAAGATACGCAGTATTTT.

This clonotype appeared a few times. Written as DNA, the CDR3 is TGTGCCTGGAGCAATCCTCCGCCCTCTCATTATTCACCCCTCCACTTT. This sequence encodes CAWSNPPPSHYSPLHF. The chain links TRBV30 to TRBJ1-6; D gene unclear. Deletions cut 3 bases from V and 8 bases from J, with 20 bases between. The CDR3 spans 16 residues. Germline CDR1 is GTSNPN and CDR2 is SVGIG (reference sequence).

CDR3 in amino acids: CASSLGGDAYGYTF. The DNA for the CDR3 is TGTGCCAGTAGTCTCGGGGGGGATGCCTATGGCTACACCTTC. V is TRBV19 and J is TRBJ1-2; D is possibly TRBD1 (5 bases). Germline V gene lookup returns CDR1 LNHDA and CDR2 SQIVND (reference sequence). The CDR3 totals 14 residues. V lost 5 bases, J lost 4 bases, and 14 bases lay in between.

The chain has TRBV20-1 and TRBJ2-3; 8 positions agree with TRBD2. In germline, CDR1 is DFQATT, CDR2 SNEGSKA (reference sequence). V gave up 4 bases and J gave up 6 bases; unmatched junction bases: 12. The CDR3 contains 15 residues. CDR3 region: CSAKSGSKVADTQYF. The CDR3 DNA sequence: TGCAGTGCTAAGAGCGGGAGTAAGGTGGCGGATACGCAGTATTTT.

V gene TRBV30 combines with J gene TRBJ2-5; possibly TRBD1 or TRBD2 for D (6 bases each). Trimming cost V 2 bases and J 3 bases, with 16 bases left between them. Germline V gene sequence: CDR1 GTSNPN, CDR2 SVGIG (reference sequence). This CDR3 is 15 amino acids long. The CDR3 sequence is CAWSRGAGGEETQYF. The CDR3 DNA reads TGTGCCTGGAGTAGGGGGGCAGGAGGAGAAGAGACCCAGTACTTC.

In this sample, this clonotype turned up many times. The rearrangement links TRBV12-3 or TRBV12-4 to TRBJ2-7, with a weak D call TRBD1 (5 bases). CDR3 length: 14 amino acids. V lost 1 base, J lost 9 bases, and 16 bases lay in between. This chain's CDR3 is CASSLGQGKVGQYF. The CDR3 region has the DNA TGTGCCAGCAGTTTAGGGCAGGGTAAAGTAGGGCAGTACTTC.

Of note for this clonotype: A junction end diverges from the germline sequence, so it may reflect a read error. The chain joins TRBV9 to TRBJ1-2, with D unclear. Germline loops: CDR1 SGDLS, CDR2 YYNGEE. This CDR3 spans 14 amino acids. CDR3 DNA: TGTGCCGGCAGCGTCCTGGACGGGGTGGATGGCTACACCTTC. Encoded protein: CAGSVLDGVDGYTF.

The CDR3 spells CASSPSFNTEAFF. For the CDR3, the DNA is TGTGCCAGCAGCCCCTCTTTCAACACTGAAGCTTTCTTT. The chain employs TRBV12-3 or TRBV12-4 and TRBJ1-1; D ambiguous. V lost 6 bases and J lost 2, with 10 bases in between. This CDR3 has 13 residues.

The gene calls are TRBV7-2 and TRBJ1-1, with D hard to call. Trimming left V 6 bases short and J 5 bases short, with 13 bases between. CDR1 is SGHTA, CDR2 FQGNSA, per germline. This CDR3 region has 13 residues. The CDR3 region is CASSPWEYTEAFF. As DNA, the CDR3 is TGTGCCAGCAGTCCCTGGGAGTATACTGAAGCTTTCTTT.

This clonotype came up once. A much bigger clone sits one base away, suggesting this may be a read error. The V and J genes are TRBV11-2 and TRBJ1-5; 8 bases are shared with TRBD1. There are 17 residues in the CDR3. With V trimmed by 8 bases and J by 7 bases, 19 bases remained unmatched. Germline CDR1 SGHAT, CDR2 FQNNGV. CDR3 loop: CASGLPPQGAGRQPQHF. The CDR3 DNA reads as TGTGCCAGCGGCCTACCTCCCCAGGGGGCCGGCAGGCAGCCCCAGCATTTT.